This T cell receptor beta chain stems from a study of blood T cell repertoires in COVID-19. The CDR3 has 16 amino acids. The V gene end was trimmed by 4 bases and the J gene end by 1 base; junction bases not matched to a gene: 4. Germline V gene sequence: CDR1 LGHDT, CDR2 YNNKEL (reference sequence). This table comes from immunoSEQ multiplex PCR, and its TCRdb copy is limited to in-frame clones, with some not included. This sample has 200,000 to 300,000 clones; less than 90% occur once, and the top ten carry 4.2%. The chain recombines TRBV3-1 (or the pseudogene TRBV3-2) with TRBJ2-2; 9 nucleotides line up with TRBD1. Input material: peripheral blood. The clonotype comes from a man in his fifties or sixties with acute or convalescent COVID-19. This CDR3 reads CASSLGQGRNTGELFF. Written as DNA, the CDR3 is TGTGCCAGCAGCCTCGGACAGGGGAGGAACACCGGGGAGCTGTTTTTT.